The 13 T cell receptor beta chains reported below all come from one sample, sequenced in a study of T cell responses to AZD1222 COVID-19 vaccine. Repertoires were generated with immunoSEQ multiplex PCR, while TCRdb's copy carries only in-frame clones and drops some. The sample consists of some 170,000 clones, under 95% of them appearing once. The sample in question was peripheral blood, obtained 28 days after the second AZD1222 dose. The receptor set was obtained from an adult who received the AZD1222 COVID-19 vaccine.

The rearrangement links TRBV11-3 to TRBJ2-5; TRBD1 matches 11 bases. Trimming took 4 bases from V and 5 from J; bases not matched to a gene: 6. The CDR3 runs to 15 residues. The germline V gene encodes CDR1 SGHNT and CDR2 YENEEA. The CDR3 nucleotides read TGTGCCAGCAGCTCAGGACAGGGGGCGAGGGAGACCCAGTACTTC. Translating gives CASSSGQGARETQYF.

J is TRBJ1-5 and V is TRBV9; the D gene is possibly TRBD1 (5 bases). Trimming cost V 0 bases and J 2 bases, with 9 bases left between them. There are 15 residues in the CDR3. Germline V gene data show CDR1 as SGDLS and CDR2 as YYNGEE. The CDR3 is CASSVGQGGNQPQHF. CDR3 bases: TGTGCCAGCAGCGTAGGCCAGGGTGGCAATCAGCCCCAGCATTTT. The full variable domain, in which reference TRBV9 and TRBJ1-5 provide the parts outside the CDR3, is DSGVTQTPKHLITATGQRVTLRCSPRSGDLSVYWYQQSLDQGLQFLIQYYNGEERAKGNILERFSAQQFPDLHSELNLSSLELGDSALYFCASSVGQGGNQPQHFGDGTRLSIL.

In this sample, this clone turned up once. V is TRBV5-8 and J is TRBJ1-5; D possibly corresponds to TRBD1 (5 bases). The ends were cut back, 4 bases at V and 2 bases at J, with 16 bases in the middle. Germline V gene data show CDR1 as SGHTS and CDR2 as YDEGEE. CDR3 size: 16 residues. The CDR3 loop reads CASSRDGRRGNQPQHF. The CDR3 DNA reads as TGTGCCAGCAGCCGGGACGGCCGGAGGGGCAATCAGCCCCAGCATTTT.

CDR3 sequence reads: CASTISRTYNTGELFF. DNA of the CDR3: TGTGCCAGTACGATATCGCGGACCTATAACACCGGGGAGCTGTTTTTT. The chain uses TRBV19 and TRBJ2-2; D uncertain. V shed 7 bases and J shed 2 bases, with 17 bases lying between them. This CDR3 has 16 residues. The germline V gene encodes CDR1 LNHDA and CDR2 SQIVND (reference sequence).

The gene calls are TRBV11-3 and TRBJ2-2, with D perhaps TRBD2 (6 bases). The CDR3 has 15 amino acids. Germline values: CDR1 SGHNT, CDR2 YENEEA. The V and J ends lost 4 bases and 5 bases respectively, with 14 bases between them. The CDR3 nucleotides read TGTGCCAGCAGCTGGACGGGGGTTGGAACCGGGGAGCTGTTTTTT. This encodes CASSWTGVGTGELFF.

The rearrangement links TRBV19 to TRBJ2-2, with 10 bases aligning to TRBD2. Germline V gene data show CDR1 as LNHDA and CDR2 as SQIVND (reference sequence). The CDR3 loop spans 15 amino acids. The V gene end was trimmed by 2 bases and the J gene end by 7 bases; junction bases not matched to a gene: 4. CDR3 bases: TGTGCCAGTAGTATAAGCGGGAGGGCCATCGGGGAGCTGTTTTTT. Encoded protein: CASSISGRAIGELFF. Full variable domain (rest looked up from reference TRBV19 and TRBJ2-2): DGGITQSPKYLFRKEGQNVTLSCEQNLNHDAMYWYRQDPGQGLRLIYYSQIVNDFQKGDIAEGYSVSREKKESFPLTVTSAQKNPTAFYLCASSISGRAIGELFFGEGSRLTVL.

The CDR3 loop reads CASSPMTSGIGTDTQYF. Here the CDR3 DNA reads TGTGCCAGCTCTCCAATGACTAGCGGGATAGGCACAGATACGCAGTATTTT. V usage is TRBV18 and J usage is TRBJ2-3, with TRBD2 matching over 11 bases. J gave up 1 base and V 6 bases, and 9 bases lay outside the gene matches. The germline V gene has CDR1 KGHSH and CDR2 LQKENI. This CDR3 has 17 residues.

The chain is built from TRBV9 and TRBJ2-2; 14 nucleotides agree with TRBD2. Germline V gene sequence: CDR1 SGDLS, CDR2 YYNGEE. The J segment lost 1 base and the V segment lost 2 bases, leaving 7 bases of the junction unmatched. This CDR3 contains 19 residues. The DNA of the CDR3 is TGTGCCAGCAGCGTGGGACTAGCGGGAGTCGGAAGGAACACCGGGGAGCTGTTTTTT. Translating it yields CASSVGLAGVGRNTGELFF. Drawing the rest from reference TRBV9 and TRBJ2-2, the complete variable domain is DSGVTQTPKHLITATGQRVTLRCSPRSGDLSVYWYQQSLDQGLQFLIQYYNGEERAKGNILERFSAQQFPDLHSELNLSSLELGDSALYFCASSVGLAGVGRNTGELFFGEGSRLTVL.

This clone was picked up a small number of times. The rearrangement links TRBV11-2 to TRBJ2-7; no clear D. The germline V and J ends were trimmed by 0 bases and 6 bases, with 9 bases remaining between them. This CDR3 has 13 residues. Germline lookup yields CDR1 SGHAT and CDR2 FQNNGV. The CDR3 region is CASSLDRSGEQYF. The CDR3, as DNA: TGTGCCAGCAGCTTAGATCGTAGTGGCGAGCAGTACTTC. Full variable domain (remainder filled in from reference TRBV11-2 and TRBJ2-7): EAGVAQSPRYKIIEKRQSVAFWCNPISGHATLYWYQQILGQGPKLLIQFQNNGVVDDSQLPKDRFSAERLKGVDSTLKIQPAKLEDSAVYLCASSLDRSGEQYFGPGTRLTVT.

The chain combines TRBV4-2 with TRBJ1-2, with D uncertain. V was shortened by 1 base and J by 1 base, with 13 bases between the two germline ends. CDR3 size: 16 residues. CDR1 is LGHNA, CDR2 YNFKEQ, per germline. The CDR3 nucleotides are TGTGCCAGCAGCCAAGTTGAGCAGTCCCTTAACTATGGCTACACCTTC. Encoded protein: CASSQVEQSLNYGYTF.

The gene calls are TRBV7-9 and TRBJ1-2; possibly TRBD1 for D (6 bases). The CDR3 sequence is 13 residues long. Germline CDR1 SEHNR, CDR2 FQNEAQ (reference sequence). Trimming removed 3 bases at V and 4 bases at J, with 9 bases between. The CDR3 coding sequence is TGTGCCAGCAGCTTCACAGGGACCTATGGCTACACCTTC. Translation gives CASSFTGTYGYTF. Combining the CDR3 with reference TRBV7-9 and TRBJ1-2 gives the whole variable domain DTGVSQNPRHKITKRGQNVTFRCDPISEHNRLYWYRQTLGQGPEFLTYFQNEAQLEKSRLLSDRFSAERPKGSFSTLEIQRTEQGDSAMYLCASSFTGTYGYTFGSGTRLTVV.

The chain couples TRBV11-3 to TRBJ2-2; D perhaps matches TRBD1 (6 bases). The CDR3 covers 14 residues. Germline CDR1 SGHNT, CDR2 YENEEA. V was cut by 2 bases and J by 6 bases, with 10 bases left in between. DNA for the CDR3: TGTGCCAGCAGCTTAAGGGGGTTTGCCGGGGAGCTGTTTTTT. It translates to CASSLRGFAGELFF. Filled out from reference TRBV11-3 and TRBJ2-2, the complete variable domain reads EAGVVQSPRYKIIEKKQPVAFWCNPISGHNTLYWYLQNLGQGPELLIRYENEEAVDDSQLPKDRFSAERLKGVDSTLKIQPAELGDSAVYLCASSLRGFAGELFFGEGSRLTVL.

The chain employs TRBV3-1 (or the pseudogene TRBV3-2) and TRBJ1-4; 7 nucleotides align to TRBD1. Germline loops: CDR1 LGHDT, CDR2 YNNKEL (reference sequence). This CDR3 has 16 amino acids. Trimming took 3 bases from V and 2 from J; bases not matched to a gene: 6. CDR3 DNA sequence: TGTGCCAGCAGCCACCGTTACAGGGGTACTAATGAAAAACTGTTTTTT. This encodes CASSHRYRGTNEKLFF.